What follows describes a single TCR beta chain. Its cognate antigen is unknown. The junction had 7 bases not matched to a gene; V was cut back by 3 bases and J by 3 bases. The germline V gene encodes CDR1 WNHNN and CDR2 SYGVQD (reference sequence). The CDR3 is made up of 17 amino acids. These data originate in a study of shared clonotypes between healthy human individuals. Study overall: Plates per donor: three CD4 naive, three CD4 memory, two CD8 naive, one CD8 memory.

Study-level points and caveats: The sampled material consisted only of blood, and tissue repertoires are likely to differ.

The DNA input per sorted-subset replicate PCR was 200 to 250 ng, corresponding to some 30,000 T cell genomes. Sequenced by immunoSEQ multiplex PCR; TCRdb stores in-frame clones only, minus some. The sample records 500,000 or so clones, roughly 95% being singletons. The donors, all of them Caucasian adults, lived in Nashville, Tennessee. This chain links TRBV10-1 with TRBJ2-2; TRBD2 matches 10 bases. Specimen: naive CD4+ T cells sorted from blood. The sample's subset: CD45RA+ positively selected. This clonotype was sampled from a woman in her thirties in good health. As DNA, the CDR3 is TGCGCCAGCAGTGACCCTAGCGGGAGAACGGACACCGGGGAGCTGTTTTTT. It yields the protein CASSDPSGRTDTGELFF.